This TCR beta chain derives from a study of T cell repertoires in cytomegalovirus infection. Regarding the study as a whole: There were carriers of CMV plus the relevant HLA, and cumulative public TCR beta family frequency identified them.

In germline, CDR1 is KGHSH, CDR2 LQKENI. Deletions cut 3 bases from V and 10 bases from J, with 12 bases between. The CDR3 covers 13 residues. TCRdb recomputed calls from the reads with MiXCR, one row per CDR3 protein. The data show 640,000 or so distinct CDR3 sequences, 30% to 40% seen once. This clonotype was detected once. Antigen: not known. The clonotype comes from a human donor in good health (CMV status not recorded). Some clones in this sample may be carry-over from other donors' samples. The sample in question was cultured PBMCs, obtained from culture after CMV antigen stimulation. The chain carries TRBV18 and TRBJ2-2; no definite D call. This chain's CDR3 is CASSPRQEKELFF. The CDR3 DNA reads TGTGCCAGCTCACCCCGGCAGGAAAAGGAGCTGTTTTTT.